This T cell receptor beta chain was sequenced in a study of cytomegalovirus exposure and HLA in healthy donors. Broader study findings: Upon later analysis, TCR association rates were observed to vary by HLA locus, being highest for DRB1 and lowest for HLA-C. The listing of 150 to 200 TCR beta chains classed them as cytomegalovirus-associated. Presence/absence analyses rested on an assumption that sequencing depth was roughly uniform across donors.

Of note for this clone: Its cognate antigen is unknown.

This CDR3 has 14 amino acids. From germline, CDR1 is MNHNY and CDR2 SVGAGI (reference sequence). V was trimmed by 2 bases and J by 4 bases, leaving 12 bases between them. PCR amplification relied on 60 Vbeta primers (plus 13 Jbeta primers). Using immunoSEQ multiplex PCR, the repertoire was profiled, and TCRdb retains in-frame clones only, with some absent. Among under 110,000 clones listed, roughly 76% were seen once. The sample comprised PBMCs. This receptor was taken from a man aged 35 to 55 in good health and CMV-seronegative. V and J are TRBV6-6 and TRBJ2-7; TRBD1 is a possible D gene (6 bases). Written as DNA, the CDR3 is TGTGCCAGCAGTTACCACCGGACAGCTTACGAGCAGTACTTC. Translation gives CASSYHRTAYEQYF.